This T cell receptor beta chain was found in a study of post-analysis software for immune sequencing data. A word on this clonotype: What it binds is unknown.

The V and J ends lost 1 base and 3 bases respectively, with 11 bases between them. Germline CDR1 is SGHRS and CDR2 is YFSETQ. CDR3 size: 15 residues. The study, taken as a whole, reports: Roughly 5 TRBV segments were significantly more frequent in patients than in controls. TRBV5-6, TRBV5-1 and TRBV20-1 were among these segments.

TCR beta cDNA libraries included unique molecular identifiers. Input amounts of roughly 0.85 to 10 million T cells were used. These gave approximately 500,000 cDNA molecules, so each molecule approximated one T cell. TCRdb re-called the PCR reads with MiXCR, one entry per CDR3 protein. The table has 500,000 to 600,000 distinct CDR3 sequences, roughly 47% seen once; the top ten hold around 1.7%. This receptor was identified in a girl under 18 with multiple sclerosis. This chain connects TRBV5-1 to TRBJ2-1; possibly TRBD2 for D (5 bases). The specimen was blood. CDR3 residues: CASSLWRADYNEQFF. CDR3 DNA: TGCGCCAGCAGCTTGTGGCGGGCCGACTACAATGAGCAGTTCTTC.